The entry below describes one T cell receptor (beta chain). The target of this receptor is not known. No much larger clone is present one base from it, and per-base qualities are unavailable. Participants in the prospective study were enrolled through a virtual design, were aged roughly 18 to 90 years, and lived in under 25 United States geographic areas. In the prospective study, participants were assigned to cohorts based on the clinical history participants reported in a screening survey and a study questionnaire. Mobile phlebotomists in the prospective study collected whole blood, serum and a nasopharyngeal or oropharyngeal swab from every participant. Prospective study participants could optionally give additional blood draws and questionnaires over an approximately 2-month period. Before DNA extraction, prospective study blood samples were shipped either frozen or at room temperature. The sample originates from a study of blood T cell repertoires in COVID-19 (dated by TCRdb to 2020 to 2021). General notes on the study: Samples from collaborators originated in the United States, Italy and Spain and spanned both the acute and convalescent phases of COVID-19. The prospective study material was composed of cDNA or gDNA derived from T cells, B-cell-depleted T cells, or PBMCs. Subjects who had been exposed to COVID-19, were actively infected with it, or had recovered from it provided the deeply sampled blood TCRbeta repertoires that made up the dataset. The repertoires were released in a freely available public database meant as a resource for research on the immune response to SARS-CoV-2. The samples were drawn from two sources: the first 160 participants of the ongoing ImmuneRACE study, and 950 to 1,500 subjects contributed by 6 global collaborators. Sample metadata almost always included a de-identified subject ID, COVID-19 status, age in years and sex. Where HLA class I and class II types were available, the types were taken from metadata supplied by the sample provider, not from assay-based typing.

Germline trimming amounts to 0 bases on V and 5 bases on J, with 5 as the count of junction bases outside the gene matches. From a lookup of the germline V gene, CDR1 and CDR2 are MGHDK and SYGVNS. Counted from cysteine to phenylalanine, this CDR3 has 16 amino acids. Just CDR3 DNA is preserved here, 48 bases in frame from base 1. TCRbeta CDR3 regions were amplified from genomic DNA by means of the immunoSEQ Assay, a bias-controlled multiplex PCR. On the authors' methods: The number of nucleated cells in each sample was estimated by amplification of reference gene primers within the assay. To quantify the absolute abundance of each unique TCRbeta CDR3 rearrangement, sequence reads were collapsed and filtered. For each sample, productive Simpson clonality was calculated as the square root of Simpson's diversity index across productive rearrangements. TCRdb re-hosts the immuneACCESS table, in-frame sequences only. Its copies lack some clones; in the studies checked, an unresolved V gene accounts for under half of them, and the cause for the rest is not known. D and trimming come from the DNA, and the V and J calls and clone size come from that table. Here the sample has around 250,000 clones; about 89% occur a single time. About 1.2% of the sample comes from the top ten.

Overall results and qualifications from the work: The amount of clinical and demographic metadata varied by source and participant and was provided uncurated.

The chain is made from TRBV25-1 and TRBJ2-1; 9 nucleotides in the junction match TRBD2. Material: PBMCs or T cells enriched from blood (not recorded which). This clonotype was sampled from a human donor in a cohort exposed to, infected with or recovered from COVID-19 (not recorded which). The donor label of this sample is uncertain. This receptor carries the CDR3 CASSEYERGVDNEQFF. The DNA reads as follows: TGTGCCAGCAGTGAATACGAGCGGGGGGTAGACAATGAGCAGTTCTTC.